This TCR beta chain was recorded in a study of blood T cell repertoires in COVID-19 (TCRdb year 2020). Notes on the research overall: Collaborator samples came from the United States, Italy and Spain and covered acute and convalescent phases of COVID-19. The material from the prospective study consisted of cDNA or gDNA derived from T cells, B-cell-depleted T cells, or PBMCs. Deeply sampled blood TCRbeta repertoires from subjects exposed to, actively infected with, or recovered from COVID-19 were included in the dataset. The repertoires were released in a freely available public database meant as a resource for research on the immune response to SARS-CoV-2. Samples were obtained from the ongoing ImmuneRACE study (first 160 participants) and from 1,000 to 1,500 subjects provided by 6 global collaborators. Sample metadata almost always included a de-identified subject ID, COVID-19 status, age in years and sex. Where HLA class I and class II types were available, the types were taken from metadata supplied by the sample provider, not from assay-based typing. General conclusions and limits of the study: The quantity of clinical and demographic metadata differed by source and by participant and was supplied without curation.

TCRbeta CDR3 regions were amplified from genomic DNA using the immunoSEQ Assay, a bias-controlled multiplex PCR. The original pipeline was this. The number of nucleated cells in each sample was estimated from the amplification of reference gene primers within the assay. To quantify the absolute abundance of each unique TCRbeta CDR3 rearrangement, sequence reads were collapsed and filtered. For each sample, productive Simpson clonality was calculated by taking the square root of Simpson's diversity index across productive rearrangements. The table was pulled from immuneACCESS by TCRdb, which kept in-frame rearrangements only. Such tables lose some clones; where checked, under half of the loss comes from unresolved V genes, and the rest has no known cause. That table is the source of V, J and clone size, and D and trimming were worked out from the DNA. Present in this sample are about 180,000 clones, about 91% of which were seen just once. Of the sample, about 3.9% is held by the ten largest clones.

On this clone itself: Which antigen it targets is not known. No base qualities exist here, and no much larger clone lies one base off it.

The germline V gene (reference sequence) provides CDR1 LGHDT and CDR2 YNNKEL. The CDR3 sequence holds 15 residues, the cysteine and phenylalanine included. Only the CDR3 DNA is retained, 45 bases long and in frame from the first base. V gives up 3 bases and J gives up 0 bases, and the segment between their germline ends measures 9 bases. The collaborating institutions used their own protocols to collect whole blood in K2EDTA tubes. Collaborator samples were shipped for TCRbeta analysis as frozen whole blood, isolated PBMCs, or DNA extracted from either sample type. Material for sequencing was peripheral blood. This TCR came from a woman younger than 45 with acute or convalescent COVID-19. The chain couples TRBV3-1 (or the pseudogene TRBV3-2) to TRBJ1-3; TRBD1 is possibly the D segment (5 matching bases). The nucleotide sequence is TGTGCCAGCAGCCAGGGGGGATTCTCTGGAAACACCATATATTTT. Translated, this is CASSQGGFSGNTIYF.